This T cell receptor beta chain was retrieved from a study of OX40 agonist ivuxolimab in advanced cancers. This clone was seen ten or more times. As yet, its antigen is unknown. Findings and caveats of the study: Among expanded peripheral T cells, antigen specificity went undetermined.

Only in-frame clones appear in the TCRdb table, and some are missing; sequencing was by immunoSEQ multiplex PCR. The sample includes 80,000 or so clones, more than 80% of them seen just once. CDR3 length equals 16 residues. J lost 3 bases, V lost 0 bases, and 7 bases had no gene match. The study sampled blood at baseline, cycle 4 day 1, and cycle 7 day 1. This TCR came from an adult with an advanced solid tumor such as melanoma, head and neck, liver or kidney cancer. The chain has TRBV23-1 and TRBJ1-2; 7 bases map to TRBD1. TRBV23-1 is labeled an ORF, and its function is uncertain. Material: CD4+ or CD8+ T cells sorted from blood, obtained in a trial of the OX40 agonist ivuxolimab. CDR3 sequence reads: CASSQSPDREDYGYTF. The DNA of the CDR3 is TGCGCCAGCAGTCAATCGCCTGACAGGGAAGACTATGGCTACACCTTC.